One sample yielded the 8 T cell receptor beta chains listed below, sequenced in a study of T-cell memory formation after mild COVID-19. One entry per CDR3 protein results from TCRdb running MiXCR on the 5' RACE reads. Among 340,000 or so distinct CDR3 sequences listed, approximately 12% were seen once. The sample comprised PBMCs or a T cell subset sorted from them (not recorded which). The receptor set was obtained from a man aged 18 to 29 who had mild COVID-19 (a few samples of this study predate the infection). Cell type and time point are not known.

This clonotype was recorded a few times. The rearrangement joins TRBV5-1 to TRBJ2-2; 10 bases agree with TRBD1. Germline V gene sequence: CDR1 SGHRS, CDR2 YFSETQ. Germline trimming cut 3 bases from V and 2 bases from J; bases unmatched to any gene: 4. The CDR3 spans 16 residues. DNA of the CDR3: TGCGCCAGCAGCTCCGGACAGGGGGACAACACCGGGGAGCTGTTTTTT. It is translated as CASSSGQGDNTGELFF.

The V gene is TRBV6-5, the J gene TRBJ1-6, with D unresolved. Germline assignment: CDR1 MNHEY and CDR2 SVGAGI. The CDR3 loop spans 14 amino acids. The V end was cut by 2 bases, the J end by 8 bases, with 10 bases between. The CDR3 region is CASSYTRAYSPLHF. The CDR3, as DNA: TGTGCCAGCAGTTACACACGGGCGTATTCACCCCTCCACTTT.

This chain uses TRBV12-3 or TRBV12-4 with TRBJ1-5; D gene ambiguous. The CDR3 spans 12 residues. Trimming left V 0 bases short and J 6 bases short, with 3 bases between. The DNA for the CDR3 is TGTGCCAGCAGTTTAGCGTTTCAGCCCCAGCATTTT. The encoded protein is CASSLAFQPQHF.

V is TRBV12-3 or TRBV12-4 and J is TRBJ1-6, with TRBD1 matching 8 bases. The CDR3 spans 15 residues. The ends lost 3 bases at V and 7 bases at J; junction bases unmatched: 5. The CDR3 here is CASSFGTGGNSPLHF. CDR3 sequence (DNA): TGTGCCAGCAGTTTTGGGACAGGAGGGAATTCACCCCTCCACTTT.

This clonotype was detected a few times. The chain carries TRBV4-1 and TRBJ2-5, with 9 bases aligning to TRBD1. Trimming took 1 base from V and 5 from J; bases not matched to a gene: 5. The CDR3 runs 15 residues. Germline V gene sequence: CDR1 MGHRA, CDR2 YSYEKL. This CDR3 is CASSQAGTGWETQYF. The CDR3 region has the DNA TGCGCCAGCAGCCAAGCCGGGACAGGGTGGGAGACCCAGTACTTC.

This clonotype was counted between two and nine times. This rearrangement joins TRBV25-1 to TRBJ2-7, with D hard to call. The V end lost 1 base, the J end lost 4 bases, and 2 bases lay between the germline ends. The CDR3 has 11 residues. The germline CDR1 and CDR2 sequences are MGHDK and SYGVNS. The CDR3 nucleotides are TGTGCCAGCAGTGAATTTTACGAGCAGTACTTC. It is translated as CASSEFYEQYF.

This clonotype showed up many times. V is TRBV5-1 and J is TRBJ2-3; D is perhaps TRBD2 (5 bases). CDR1 and CDR2 from the germline V gene are SGHRS and YFSETQ. This CDR3 is built from 14 residues. Trimming removed 3 bases from V and 2 bases from J, with 10 bases in between. Here the CDR3 reads CASSWTQDTDTQYF. The CDR3 DNA reads TGCGCCAGCAGCTGGACTCAGGACACAGATACGCAGTATTTT.

This chain uses TRBV12-5 with TRBJ1-5; the match to TRBD1 covers 9 bases. J was trimmed by 0 bases and V by 4 bases; bases with no gene match: 7. The CDR3 spans 17 residues. Germline V gene data show CDR1 as LGHNT and CDR2 as FRNRAP. The CDR3 region is CASGYGTGPNSNQPQHF. CDR3 in DNA: TGTGCTAGTGGTTACGGGACAGGGCCGAATAGCAATCAGCCCCAGCATTTT.